This entry is about one TCR beta chain. It has no known antigen specificity. Per-base qualities were not stored, and no clone one base away is much larger. CD8 naive samples consisted of CD45RO-negative cells that were positively selected for CCR7, yielding a CD45RA+CCR7+ population without TemRA cells. Donors were healthy HIV-negative adults with no recently reported acute infections or vaccinations. All donors were Caucasian adults living in Nashville, Tennessee, USA. Blood was obtained by leukapheresis, after which PBMCs were separated by Ficoll-Histopaque density gradient centrifugation and cryopreserved in liquid nitrogen vapor phase. Purity and quantity of every magnetically sorted T cell population were checked by analytical flow cytometry. From each sorted fraction, genomic DNA was isolated and quantified by UV absorbance on a Nanodrop 2000c. The sample originates from a study of shared clonotypes between healthy human individuals (dated by TCRdb to about 2020). About the investigation overall: A couple of women and a few men aged 18 to 49 years were included in the cohort. For each donor, CD4 naive and CD4 memory were each run on three plates, CD8 naive on two plates, and CD8 memory on one plate. The study deeply sequenced blood TCR repertoires of about 5 healthy adults to estimate repertoire size and the extent of clonotype sharing between individuals. To increase sequencing depth and limit assay-specific biases, different laboratories used diverse techniques to prepare libraries and sequence TCR repertoires. Per donor, leukapheresis produced somewhere between about 0.9 and 9 billion PBMCs.

Study-wide conclusions, independent of this receptor: Compared with non-shared clonotypes, clonotypes shared by all four sorted-subset donors had higher generation probabilities. Incomplete sequencing was indicated by rarefaction of sorted-subset datasets, despite the large sequencing depth. Only blood was sampled, and tissue TCR repertoires likely differ from those in blood. Based on pairwise subsampling, the degree of clonotype sharing among donors was expected to be affected by sequencing depth. Larger estimated clonotype richness was generally found for naive subsets than for memory subsets. About 5% of naive CD4, more than 3% of naive CD8, roughly 2.4% of memory CD4, and 0.4% of memory CD8 clonotypes were shared across a few donors. The genetic and exposure-history diversity represented was limited by the small number of donors.

TCR CDR3 regions were amplified from genomic DNA by multiplex PCR using the deep immunoSEQ assay. For each cell subset, the extracted genomic DNA was distributed evenly across all wells of several immunoSEQ 96-well plates, and each plate served as one replicate. For sorted subsets, each replicate PCR was loaded with 200 ng genomic DNA, equivalent to some 27,000 T cell genomes. Purified libraries were measured with a Qubit 3.0 fluorometer, size-checked on a Bioanalyzer 2100, and measured again with the KAPA Library Quantification kit. Every immunoSEQ 96-well plate was sequenced on a separate single-read 150-cycle Illumina NextSeq 550 flow cell. Concerning the study's data processing: Because the immunoSEQ output held only junctional sequences and lacked quality scores, the filtering could not match the filtering applied to full-length reads. Sequences were annotated with PyIR, a Python wrapper for IgBLAST v1.9, and V/J genes and CDR3 were assigned using IMGT germline references. Reads were filtered out if the reads had weak V/J assignments (E-value above 1e-6), no CDR3, stop codons, out-of-frame junctions, or ambiguous translated residues. V3J clonotypes were defined as sequences sharing the same inferred V gene, J gene, and CDR3 amino acid sequence. Percentage overlap between repertoires was computed as shared unique clonotypes divided by the size of the smaller repertoire. Three approaches were used to assess repertoire richness: RTK rarefaction, the Chao1 estimator, and Recon v2.1 estimates of unobserved clonotypes. Generation probabilities were computed with OLGA for all TCRbeta clonotypes obtained by the gDNA method from several donors. TCRdb took this table from immuneACCESS and kept in-frame rearrangements with V and J called. Such tables lack part of the clones; where checked against another copy, unresolved V genes explain under half of the gap, and the rest is unexplained. V, J and clone size derive from that table, while D and trimming were established from the DNA sequence. The sample contains nearly 600,000 clones, roughly 95% of them found a single time. The top ten clonotypes cover about 0.11% of the sample.

The CDR3 covers 13 residues, taking in both the cysteine and the phenylalanine. The DNA shown is the 39-base CDR3, in frame from base 1. The junction carries 9 bases between V and J, which are trimmed by 0 bases and 6 bases respectively. As encoded in the germline V gene, CDR1 is KGHSH while CDR2 is LQKENI. This chain is built from TRBV18 and TRBJ2-7, with the D gene not clear enough to name. This TCR was sampled from a woman aged 25-40 years in good health. Sequencing input: naive CD8+ T cells sorted from blood. This specimen's cell subset or site label, per the study, means: CD45RA+CCR7+. The nucleotide sequence reads as follows: TGTGCCAGCTCACCACCGGCCACCCCCGAGCAGTACTTC. Translated, this is CASSPPATPEQYF.